These 25 T cell receptor beta chains originate from one sample sequenced in a study of blood T cells in healthy people across ages. The authors ran a second PCR of roughly 6 to 12 cycles using a sample-barcoded 5' primer and a J-beta primer mix. TCRdb passed the 5' RACE reads through MiXCR, listing each CDR3 protein once. The profile shows over a million distinct CDR3 sequences, 40% to 45% of them singletons. Material for sequencing was blood. These receptors were obtained from a woman aged 60 to 75 in good health.

This clonotype came up a few times. The chain recombines TRBV14 with TRBJ1-5, with a weak D call TRBD1 (6 bases). Germline V CDR1 and CDR2: SGHDN, FVKESK. This CDR3 contains 13 residues. The V and J ends lost 4 bases and 5 bases respectively, with 9 bases between them. The CDR3 loop reads CASSPQGDQPQHF. The CDR3 coding sequence is TGTGCCAGCAGCCCACAGGGAGATCAGCCCCAGCATTTT.

The V call is TRBV5-6, the J call TRBJ2-5; D unresolved. TRBJ2-7 explains the end of the DNA better; the J call may be wrong. CDR3 size: 14 residues. Germline assignment: CDR1 SGHDT and CDR2 YYEEEE. The CDR3 DNA follows: TGTGCCAGCAGCTTCTCTGGGTTGCCTTACGAGCAGTACTTC. Its protein is CASSFSGLPYEQYF.

The chain carries TRBV10-3 and TRBJ2-7; D is undetermined. CDR1 ENHRY and CDR2 SYGVKD come from the germline V gene. The CDR3 covers 14 residues. Trimming pared 7 bases from V and 1 base from J, leaving 14 bases between. CDR3 DNA sequence: TGTGCCATCATGGAAGGGATTGGGTCCTACGAGCAGTACTTC. It yields the protein CAIMEGIGSYEQYF.

Regarding this clonotype: The junction does not match germline at one end; this may be a read error. This chain connects TRBV13 to TRBJ2-5, with 7 bases fitting TRBD1. The CDR3 is 16 residues long. Per the germline V gene, CDR1 is PRHDT and CDR2 is FYEKMQ (reference sequence). This CDR3 reads CAGSSQTGLKSMEQYF. CDR3 coding DNA: TGTGCCGGCAGCTCTCAGACAGGGTTAAAAAGTATGGAGCAGTACTTC.

In its sample, this clonotype was seen a few times. The chain joins TRBV7-6 to TRBJ2-5; D is perhaps TRBD1 or TRBD2 (5 bases each). The CDR3 sequence is 13 residues long. With 5 bases removed from V and 5 bases from J, the gap between germline ends came to 12 bases. Germline-derived CDR1 and CDR2 are SGHVS and FNYEAQ. In DNA, the CDR3 is TGTGCCAGCAGCACAAACAGGAGGGAGACCCAGTACTTC. Its translation is CASSTNRRETQYF.

Remarks on this clonotype: This clone may be a read error of a much larger clone one base away. The rearrangement joins TRBV30 to TRBJ2-5, with TRBD1 matching over 7 bases. This CDR3 is 13 amino acids long. Trimming removed 1 base from V and 7 bases from J; junction bases left unmatched: 6. In germline, CDR1 is GTSNPN, CDR2 SVGIG (reference sequence). The CDR3 coding sequence is TGTGCCTGGAGTGGGGACAGCCCAGGGACCCAGTACTTC. This sequence encodes CAWSGDSPGTQYF.

This clonotype was picked up a small number of times. The chain uses TRBV10-3 and TRBJ2-4; TRBD2 aligns across 9 bases. This CDR3 has 15 residues. The germline V gene encodes CDR1 ENHRY and CDR2 SYGVKD. Trimming cost V 3 bases and J 8 bases; bases outside gene matches: 8. Written as DNA, the CDR3 is TGTGCCATCAGTGACGGTAGCGGGAGTACGGACATTCAGTACTTC. Its protein is CAISDGSGSTDIQYF.

This chain connects TRBV12-3 or TRBV12-4 to TRBJ2-3; D not resolved. This CDR3 comprises 14 residues. The V gene lost 6 bases and the J gene lost 4 bases, with 14 bases spanning the gap. The chain's CDR3 is CASSKSQWADTQYF. The CDR3 nucleotides read TGTGCCAGCAGCAAGAGCCAGTGGGCAGATACGCAGTATTTT.

The chain employs TRBV2 and TRBJ2-5; the match to TRBD2 covers 9 bases. The V gene end was trimmed by 5 bases and the J gene end by 11 bases; junction bases not matched to a gene: 6. Looked up from germline, CDR1 is SNHLY and CDR2 is FYNNEI. The CDR3 extends over 12 amino acids. The CDR3 coding sequence is TGTGCCAGCAGTTGGACTAGCGTTAAGCAGTACTTC. It is translated as CASSWTSVKQYF.

This clonotype was counted a few times. The genes are TRBV5-6 and TRBJ1-2; 8 positions match TRBD1. The V gene's germline CDR1 is SGHDT and CDR2 YYEEEE. The CDR3 runs to 16 residues. V gave up 4 bases and J gave up 2 bases; unmatched junction bases: 10. The CDR3 DNA follows: TGTGCCAGCAGCAATGGACAGGGAGTGACGAACTATGGCTACACCTTC. Its protein is CASSNGQGVTNYGYTF.

The CDR3 DNA follows: TGTGCCAGCAGCTCCCCCCGCGGGACAGCGAGCTCCTACGAGCAGTACTTC. This translates into CASSSPRGTASSYEQYF. The rearrangement joins TRBV11-2 to TRBJ2-7; TRBD1 is a possible D gene (7 bases). This CDR3 is built from 17 residues. The ends were cut back, 4 bases at V and 0 bases at J, with 19 bases in the middle. The germline gives CDR1 SGHAT, CDR2 FQNNGV.

This clonotype was seen a handful of times. The chain has TRBV11-2 and TRBJ2-7; D remains unclear. V was shortened by 2 bases and J by 3 bases, with 11 bases between the two germline ends. Germline CDR1 SGHAT, CDR2 FQNNGV. The CDR3 has 14 residues. In nucleotides, the CDR3 is TGTGCCAGCAGCTTAAATGTCGACGGCTACGAGCAGTACTTC. Its protein product is CASSLNVDGYEQYF.

The chain carries TRBV7-9 and TRBJ2-7; D unclear. V was shortened by 1 base and J by 2 bases, with 9 bases between the two germline ends. The CDR3 is made up of 14 amino acids. The germline V gene encodes CDR1 SEHNR and CDR2 FQNEAQ (reference sequence). The CDR3 sequence: CASSLVVRPYEQYF. Written as DNA, the CDR3 is TGTGCCAGCAGCTTAGTGGTCAGGCCCTACGAGCAGTACTTC. The full variable domain, completed using reference TRBV7-9 and TRBJ2-7, is DTGVSQNPRHKITKRGQNVTFRCDPISEHNRLYWYRQTLGQGPEFLTYFQNEAQLEKSRLLSDRFSAERPKGSFSTLEIQRTEQGDSAMYLCASSLVVRPYEQYFGPGTRLTVT.

As concerns this clonotype: A clone one base away is much larger, so this may be a read error. The chain has TRBV12-3 or TRBV12-4 and TRBJ1-1, with unresolved D. This CDR3 has 15 amino acids. The CDR3 DNA is TGTGCCTGCAGTTTGGGCCTCTCAATCGGATACGAAGCTTTCTTT. It codes for CACSLGLSIGYEAFF.

The sample holds a few counts of this clonotype. The J gene is TRBJ2-5, the V gene TRBV10-3; 12 bases match TRBD1. The germline CDR1 and CDR2 sequences are ENHRY and SYGVKD. The V segment lost 3 bases and the J segment 11 bases; nucleotides outside the gene matches: 16. The CDR3 has 17 amino acids. CDR3 residues: CAISDLPGQGAPLGQYF. CDR3 nucleotides: TGTGCCATCAGTGACCTACCGGGACAGGGGGCGCCCCTTGGGCAGTACTTC.

This clonotype was seen at least ten times. CDR3 in DNA: TGCGCCAGCAGCACCAACCCCCCGGGAGGGCGGATTAATGAGCAGTTCTTC. This encodes CASSTNPPGGRINEQFF. This chain joins TRBV5-1 and TRBJ2-1, with 8 bases fitting TRBD2. CDR1 and CDR2 from the germline V gene are SGHRS and YFSETQ. The CDR3 contains 17 residues. After removal of 4 bases from V and 7 bases from J, the junction contained 16 bases not matched to a gene.

The chain has TRBV6-5 and TRBJ2-7, with 14 bases fitting TRBD2. CDR1 is MNHEY and CDR2 is SVGAGI in the germline V gene. CDR3 length: 16 amino acids. J lost 7 bases, V lost 1 base, and 6 bases had no gene match. The chain's CDR3 is CASSYLTSGRAWEQYF. The CDR3 coding sequence is TGTGCCAGCAGTTACTTGACTAGCGGGAGGGCATGGGAGCAGTACTTC.

This clonotype was counted at least ten times. This chain uses TRBV12-3 or TRBV12-4 with TRBJ2-1; D may correspond to TRBD1 or TRBD2 (5 bases each). The CDR3 is 17 amino acids. V was clipped by 3 bases and J by 2 bases, with 17 bases between them. The CDR3 is CASSFPHGTDPYNEQFF. As DNA, the CDR3 is TGTGCCAGCAGTTTCCCCCACGGGACGGACCCCTACAATGAGCAGTTCTTC.

The J gene is TRBJ2-7, the V gene TRBV5-1; 7 nucleotides match TRBD2. CDR3 length equals 14 residues. Germline V gene sequence: CDR1 SGHRS, CDR2 YFSETQ. J was trimmed by 2 bases and V by 0 bases; bases with no gene match: 2. The CDR3, as DNA: TGCGCCAGCAGCTTGGGACTAGCCCCCTACGAGCAGTACTTC. Encoded protein: CASSLGLAPYEQYF.

The chain employs TRBV20-1 and TRBJ1-4; TRBD1 might be the D (5 bases). This CDR3 contains 13 residues. The V end was cut by 5 bases, the J end by 7 bases, with 14 bases between. From germline, CDR1 is DFQATT and CDR2 SNEGSKA (reference sequence). For the CDR3, the DNA is TGCAGTGCTTCGCCGCGGAGGGGTGAAAAACTGTTTTTT. Amino acids: CSASPRRGEKLFF.

This clonotype appeared a few times. Compared with germline, one end of the junction differs, possibly owing to a read error. V usage is TRBV29-1 and J usage is TRBJ2-3; TRBD1 aligns across 7 bases. CDR3 length: 12 amino acids. CDR1 and CDR2 (germline): SQVTM, ANQGSEA. The CDR3 DNA sequence: TGCGGCGTGGGGACAGACACAGATACGCAGTATTTT. It codes for CGVGTDTDTQYF.

In this sample, this clonotype turned up many times. A read error may account for a junction end that differs from germline. The chain combines TRBV5-1 with TRBJ2-1; TRBD1 matches 8 bases. The CDR3 contains 15 residues. From germline, CDR1 is SGHRS and CDR2 YFSETQ. In DNA form, the CDR3 reads TGTGCCAGCAGCTTAGGACAGGGCTCCTACAATGAGCAGTTCTTC. Encoded protein: CASSLGQGSYNEQFF.

V and J are TRBV28 and TRBJ2-7, with D perhaps matching TRBD1 or TRBD2 (5 bases each). Looked up from germline, CDR1 is MDHEN and CDR2 is SYDVKM. The CDR3 covers 11 residues. V was clipped by 6 bases and J by 6 bases, with 9 bases between them. DNA for the CDR3: TGTGCCAGCAGCTGGGACGGCGAGCAGTACTTC. This gives the protein CASSWDGEQYF.

The chain carries TRBV5-1 and TRBJ2-7, with D perhaps TRBD1 or TRBD2 (5 bases each). Germline CDR1 SGHRS, CDR2 YFSETQ. V lost 4 bases and J 3 bases, leaving 14 bases between the germline ends. CDR3 length equals 14 residues. CDR3 coding DNA: TGCGCCAGCAGCACCCGGGACGGGCACTACGAGCAGTACTTC. Translated: CASSTRDGHYEQYF.

This clonotype was detected only a few times. V and J are TRBV10-2 and TRBJ2-1, with TRBD2 matching over 9 bases. CDR1 and CDR2 from the germline V gene are WSHSY and SAAADI. Losses at the gene ends were 6 bases for V and 9 bases for J; bases not matched to a gene: 12. This CDR3 comprises 15 residues. The CDR3 loop is CASRLFSGSSSEQFF. CDR3 bases: TGCGCCAGCAGGTTGTTTAGCGGGAGCTCCAGTGAGCAGTTCTTC.